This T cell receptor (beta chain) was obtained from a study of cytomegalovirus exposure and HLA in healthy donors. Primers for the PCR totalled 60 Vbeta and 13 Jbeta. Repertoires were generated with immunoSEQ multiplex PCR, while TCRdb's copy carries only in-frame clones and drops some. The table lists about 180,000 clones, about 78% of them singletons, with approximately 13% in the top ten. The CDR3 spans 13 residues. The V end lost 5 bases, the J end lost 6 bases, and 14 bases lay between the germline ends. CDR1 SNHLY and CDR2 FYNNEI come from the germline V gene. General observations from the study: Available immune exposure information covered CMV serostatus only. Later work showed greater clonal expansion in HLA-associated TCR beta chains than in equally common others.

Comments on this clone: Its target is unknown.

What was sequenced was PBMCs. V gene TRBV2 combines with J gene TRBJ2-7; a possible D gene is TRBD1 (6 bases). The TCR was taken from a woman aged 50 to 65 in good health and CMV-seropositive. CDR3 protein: CASSSDSPGEQYF. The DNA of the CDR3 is TGTGCCAGCAGTTCGGACAGCCCAGGCGAGCAGTACTTC. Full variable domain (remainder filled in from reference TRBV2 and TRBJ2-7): EPEVTQTPSHQVTQMGQEVILRCVPISNHLYFYWYRQILGQKVEFLVSFYNNEISEKSEIFDDQFSVERPDGSNFTLKIRSTKLEDSAMYFCASSSDSPGEQYFGPGTRLTVT.